One and the same sample provided the 23 T cell receptor beta chains below, sequenced in a study of T cells after yellow fever vaccination. TCRdb redid the calling of the 5' RACE reads with MiXCR, one entry per CDR3 protein. The sample carries 250,000 to 300,000 distinct CDR3 sequences, about 5% recorded once. This specimen consisted of CD4+ T cells sorted from PBMCs, obtained on the day of the yellow fever booster vaccination. The receptor set was obtained from a man aged 18 to 29 who received the YFV17D yellow fever vaccine.

This sequence joins TRBV7-2 and TRBJ1-3; D perhaps matches TRBD1 (5 bases). Per the germline V gene, CDR1 is SGHTA and CDR2 is FQGNSA. V gave up 7 bases and J gave up 0 bases, with 19 bases separating them. The CDR3 totals 17 residues. CDR3 amino acids: CASTQGRGLGSGNTIYF. CDR3 bases: TGTGCCAGCACCCAGGGAAGGGGTCTCGGCTCTGGAAACACCATATATTTT.

This clonotype came up many times. The DNA of the CDR3 is TGCGCCAGCAGCCAAGACCTTCAGGGGGCAAAAGCGAACTATGGCTACACCTTC. As protein: CASSQDLQGAKANYGYTF. The rearrangement joins TRBV4-3 to TRBJ1-2; 8 bases are a match to TRBD1. V lost 0 bases and J lost 2; bases outside the gene matches: 11. This CDR3 comprises 18 residues. Germline assignment: CDR1 LGHNA and CDR2 YSLEER.

J is TRBJ2-2 and V is TRBV5-4; 11 nucleotides agree with TRBD2. The CDR3 has 17 amino acids. The trim removed 4 bases at V and 5 bases at J, leaving 10 bases unmatched. Germline CDR1 is SGHNT and CDR2 is YYREEE (reference sequence). CDR3 sequence reads: CASSRPLAGGGTGELFF. The CDR3 nucleotides are TGTGCCAGCAGCCGACCTCTAGCGGGGGGTGGAACCGGGGAGCTGTTTTTT.

The V call is TRBV9, the J call TRBJ2-2; D gene uncertain. The germline CDR1 and CDR2 sequences are SGDLS and YYNGEE. This CDR3 contains 14 residues. V was pared by 3 bases and J by 4 bases, with 10 bases between. In DNA form, the CDR3 reads TGTGCCAGCAGCGCTGGTCATCTCACCGGGGAGCTGTTTTTT. Translation gives CASSAGHLTGELFF.

This clonotype was observed many times. The chain couples TRBV20-1 to TRBJ2-7, with 7 bases aligning to TRBD1. J lost 4 bases, V lost 4 bases, and 10 bases had no gene match. The CDR3 has 14 residues. CDR1 is DFQATT, CDR2 SNEGSKA, per germline (reference sequence). The CDR3 sequence is CSATPGQILYEQYV. CDR3 DNA: TGCAGTGCTACACCGGGACAGATTCTTTACGAGCAGTACGTC.

V and J are TRBV7-9 and TRBJ1-3; the D gene is possibly TRBD1 (5 bases). Trimming stripped 3 bases from V and 7 bases from J, with 7 bases between. This CDR3 is 12 amino acids long. Germline V lookup: CDR1 SEHNR, CDR2 FQNEAQ (reference sequence). DNA of the CDR3: TGTGCCAGCAGCTTGGGGGATAACACCATATATTTT. This sequence encodes CASSLGDNTIYF.

There are a few counts of this clonotype. CDR3 loop: CASSTRGYNEQFF. The CDR3 region has the DNA TGTGCCAGCAGTACTCGGGGGTACAATGAGCAGTTCTTC. V and J are TRBV6-2 or TRBV6-3 and TRBJ2-1; possible D gene TRBD2, 6 bases. V was cut by 5 bases and J by 4 bases, with 9 bases left in between. The germline V gene has CDR1 MNHEY and CDR2 SVGEGT. The CDR3 runs to 13 residues.

This clonotype was detected only a few times. The rearrangement links TRBV5-1 to TRBJ2-7; D might be TRBD1 (5 bases). Germline lookup yields CDR1 SGHRS and CDR2 YFSETQ. CDR3 length: 15 residues. V was trimmed by 0 bases and J by 7 bases, leaving 17 bases between them. CDR3 DNA sequence: TGCGCCAGCAGCTTGGATCCACAGGTAGTAGGAGAGCAGTACTTC. This translates into CASSLDPQVVGEQYF.

This clonotype showed up just a few times. The genes are TRBV4-3 and TRBJ1-2; no firm D call. The V gene lost 1 base and the J gene lost 4 bases, with 4 bases spanning the gap. CDR3 length equals 12 residues. From germline, CDR1 is LGHNA and CDR2 YSLEER. This chain's CDR3 is CASSQGTYGYTF. CDR3 in DNA: TGCGCCAGCAGCCAAGGGACCTATGGCTACACCTTC.

This clonotype occurred many times. The V call is TRBV6-1, the J call TRBJ1-5; D is uncertain. The CDR3 consists of 13 residues. V lost 5 bases and J 4 bases, leaving 9 bases between the germline ends. The V gene's germline CDR1 is MNHNS and CDR2 SASEGT. The CDR3 sequence is CASSSDPNQPQHF. The DNA for the CDR3 is TGTGCCAGCAGTTCCGACCCTAATCAGCCCCAGCATTTT.

This clonotype was seen a few times. The chain is built from TRBV6-2 or TRBV6-3 and TRBJ1-1; no firm D call. V lost 0 bases to trimming and J lost 1 base, with 12 bases between them. The CDR3 loop spans 16 amino acids. Germline CDR1 reads MNHEY; CDR2 reads SVGEGT. CDR3 DNA: TGTGCCAGCAGTTACTCGATTAAGCTGTCGAACACTGAAGCTTTCTTT. This encodes CASSYSIKLSNTEAFF.

CDR3 amino acids: CASSFTGSTEAFF. CDR3 nucleotides: TGCGCCAGCAGCTTTACAGGGAGCACTGAAGCTTTCTTT. The chain has TRBV5-1 and TRBJ1-1; D is possibly TRBD1 (6 bases). The CDR3 has 13 residues. Germline loops: CDR1 SGHRS, CDR2 YFSETQ. Trimming took off 2 bases at V and 4 bases at J, with 9 bases between the two ends.

This chain connects TRBV11-2 to TRBJ2-7; the match to TRBD1 covers 12 bases. The CDR3 extends over 16 amino acids. With 1 base clipped from V and 6 bases from J, the junction kept 7 bases outside the gene matches. CDR1 is SGHAT, CDR2 FQNNGV, per germline. CDR3 coding DNA: TGTGCCAGCAGCTTAGTATACGGGACAGGGGGCTCCGAGCAGTACTTC. This codes for CASSLVYGTGGSEQYF.

The gene calls are TRBV12-3 or TRBV12-4 and TRBJ1-3; no reliable D call. The length of the CDR3 is 15 residues. The V end was cut by 6 bases, the J end by 0 bases, with 12 bases between. CDR3 DNA: TGTGCCAGCAGCCCTCTATTATACTCTGGAAACACCATATATTTT. It specifies CASSPLLYSGNTIYF.

This clonotype was detected a few times. V and J are TRBV11-2 and TRBJ2-1; 12 bases match TRBD2. There are 17 residues in the CDR3. Germline trimming cut 5 bases from V and 4 bases from J; bases unmatched to any gene: 9. CDR1 SGHAT and CDR2 FQNNGV come from the germline V gene. CDR3 sequence (DNA): TGTGCCAGCAGCCTACGCACTAGCGGGGGGCAATACAATGAGCAGTTCTTC. This gives the protein CASSLRTSGGQYNEQFF.

The rearrangement joins TRBV7-9 to TRBJ2-3; D tentatively fits TRBD1 or TRBD2 (5 bases each). The CDR3 is 14 amino acids. Trimming stripped 5 bases from V and 0 bases from J, with 9 bases between. Germline CDR1 reads SEHNR; CDR2 reads FQNEAQ (reference sequence). The CDR3 spells CASSRGASTDTQYF. The CDR3 DNA is TGTGCCAGCAGCAGAGGGGCGAGCACAGATACGCAGTATTTT.

The chain has TRBV19 and TRBJ1-2; 9 bases are a match to TRBD1. Germline-derived CDR1 and CDR2 are LNHDA and SQIVND (reference sequence). The CDR3 contains 18 residues. V was clipped by 4 bases and J by 1 base; unmatched bases: 13. The CDR3 here is CASSTDRGKLYNNYGYTF. The CDR3 bases are TGTGCCAGTAGTACGGACAGGGGAAAACTCTATAATAACTATGGCTACACCTTC. Together with reference TRBV19 and TRBJ1-2, the CDR3 gives the full variable domain: DGGITQSPKYLFRKEGQNVTLSCEQNLNHDAMYWYRQDPGQGLRLIYYSQIVNDFQKGDIAEGYSVSREKKESFPLTVTSAQKNPTAFYLCASSTDRGKLYNNYGYTFGSGTRLTVV.

The chain links TRBV18 to TRBJ1-3; TRBD1 is a possible D gene (6 bases). Germline CDR1 reads KGHSH; CDR2 reads LQKENI. The CDR3 length is 17 residues. Trimming removed 2 bases from V and 4 bases from J, with 18 bases in between. This CDR3 reads CASSPKAGAVSGNTIYF. The CDR3 region has the DNA TGTGCCAGCTCACCAAAAGCAGGGGCTGTCTCGGGAAACACCATATATTTT.

This clonotype was detected many times. This chain links TRBV20-1 with TRBJ2-2; D is perhaps TRBD2 (5 bases). Germline values: CDR1 DFQATT, CDR2 SNEGSKA (reference sequence). Deletions cut 2 bases from V and 6 bases from J, with 13 bases between. This CDR3 contains 14 residues. CDR3 protein: CSARRERGPGELFF. CDR3 nucleotides: TGCAGTGCTAGACGTGAGCGAGGGCCCGGGGAGCTGTTTTTT.

The chain couples TRBV7-9 to TRBJ2-2; 8 positions agree with TRBD1. The V segment lost 4 bases and the J segment 3 bases; nucleotides outside the gene matches: 7. The CDR3 is 16 residues long. Germline V gene lookup returns CDR1 SEHNR and CDR2 FQNEAQ (reference sequence). The CDR3 loop reads CASSSHGQGYTGELFF. Written as DNA, the CDR3 is TGTGCCAGCAGCTCCCATGGACAGGGTTACACCGGGGAGCTGTTTTTT.

This sequence joins TRBV6-2 or TRBV6-3 and TRBJ1-1; D is unresolved. V lost 6 bases and J lost 5, with 13 bases in between. Germline V gives CDR1 MNHEY, CDR2 SVGEGT. The CDR3 totals 13 residues. CDR3 in DNA: TGTGCCAGCAGCGAACAATTAAGGACTGAAGCTTTCTTT. As protein: CASSEQLRTEAFF.

Many counts were recorded for this clonotype. The J gene is TRBJ1-5, the V gene TRBV6-5, with TRBD1 identical over 8 bases. Germline V gene lookup returns CDR1 MNHEY and CDR2 SVGAGI. The CDR3 is 13 amino acids. V lost 7 bases to trimming and J lost 7 bases; unmatched junction nucleotides: 6. The CDR3 sequence is CASTGQGGQPQHF. Written as DNA, the CDR3 is TGTGCCAGCACTGGACAGGGAGGACAGCCCCAGCATTTT.

This rearrangement joins TRBV10-2 to TRBJ2-3; D gene uncertain. This CDR3 is built from 15 residues. Trimming removed 0 bases at V and 8 bases at J, with 15 bases between. The germline gives CDR1 WSHSY, CDR2 SAAADI. CDR3 coding DNA: TGCGCCAGCAGTGAGTCGCGAGCAGTCGTTGGTACGCAGTATTTT. This encodes CASSESRAVVGTQYF.